The source of this T cell receptor beta chain is a study of blood T cell repertoires in COVID-19. Study in general: The study drew acute and convalescent COVID-19 samples from the United States, Italy and Spain. Sample material is recorded as cDNA or gDNA derived from T cells, B-cell-depleted T cells, or PBMCs.

CDR3 length: 15 residues. V gave up 4 bases and J gave up 3 bases; unmatched junction bases: 3. The germline gives CDR1 LNHDA, CDR2 SQIVND (reference sequence). How the authors handled the data: Amplifying reference gene primers gave estimates of nucleated cell counts. Profiled with immunoSEQ multiplex PCR; TCRdb holds only in-frame clones, not every one. The V and J calls and clone size are taken from that table; D and trimming were inferred from the DNA. The data contain about 60,000 clones, roughly four fifths of them singletons. The rearrangement links TRBV19 to TRBJ2-1; 10 bases fit TRBD2. The source of this sequence is a human donor in a cohort sampled during active COVID-19. Sequencing input: peripheral blood. Here the CDR3 reads CASSKLAGYYNEQFF. Written as DNA, the CDR3 is TGTGCCAGTAGTAAACTAGCGGGGTACTACAATGAGCAGTTCTTC. Full variable domain (remainder filled in from reference TRBV19 and TRBJ2-1): DGGITQSPKYLFRKEGQNVTLSCEQNLNHDAMYWYRQDPGQGLRLIYYSQIVNDFQKGDIAEGYSVSREKKESFPLTVTSAQKNPTAFYLCASSKLAGYYNEQFFGPGTRLTVL.